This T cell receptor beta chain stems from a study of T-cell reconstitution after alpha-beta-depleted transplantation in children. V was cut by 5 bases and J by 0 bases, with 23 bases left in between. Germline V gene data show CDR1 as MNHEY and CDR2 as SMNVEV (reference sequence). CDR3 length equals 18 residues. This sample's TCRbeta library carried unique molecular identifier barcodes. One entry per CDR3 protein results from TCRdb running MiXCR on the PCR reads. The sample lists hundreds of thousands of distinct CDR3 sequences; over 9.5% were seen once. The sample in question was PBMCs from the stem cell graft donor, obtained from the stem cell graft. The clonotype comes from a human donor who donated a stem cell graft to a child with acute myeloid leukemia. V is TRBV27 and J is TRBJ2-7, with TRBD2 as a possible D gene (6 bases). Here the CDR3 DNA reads TGTGCCAGCAGTCCTCCTCAGATACGGGGGAGAAGCTCCTACGAGCAGTACTTC. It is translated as CASSPPQIRGRSSYEQYF.